This T cell receptor beta chain originates from a study of cytomegalovirus exposure and HLA in healthy donors. Study-wide results and caveats: Despite most TCR sequences being rare, some public TCRs occurred in many donors.

The CDR3 extends over 15 amino acids. CDR1 is SGHRS and CDR2 is YFSETQ in the germline V gene. The V and J ends lost 0 bases and 0 bases respectively, with 7 bases between them. About this clone: The antigen remains unidentified.

Generated by immunoSEQ multiplex PCR, the TCRdb table keeps only in-frame clones and is missing some. The sample lists around 170,000 clones, around 90% occurring once. Specimen: PBMCs. The sequence was collected from a man between 18 and 35 years old in good health and CMV-seronegative. The gene calls are TRBV5-1 and TRBJ2-1; possibly TRBD2 for D (5 bases). CDR3 nucleotides: TGCGCCAGCAGCTTGGAGCGGAGCTCCTACAATGAGCAGTTCTTC. Its translation: CASSLERSSYNEQFF.